The 14 T cell receptor beta chains in this list originate from one sample, sequenced in a study of T-cell reconstitution after alpha-beta-depleted transplantation in children (dated by TCRdb to the mid-2010s). The receptor library was made with PCR. The reads were generated on an Illumina HiSeq 2500. TCR library preparation used molecular barcoding, with unique molecular identifiers applied to normalize quantification of the TCRbeta repertoire. TCRdb reprocessed the public reads (quality trimming at Q25 with fastp, clone calling with MiXCR) and kept in-frame beta chains. Each CDR3 protein gets just one entry, which takes the most common genes and DNA from the rows behind it. The sample table holds 180,000 or so distinct CDR3 sequences, of which just under 6.5% were seen once. Together, the top ten hold 4.5% to 5.5% of the sample. In the paper's terms, the treatment or condition label means: allogeneic hematopoietic cell transplantation with graft depleted of TCRalphabeta T cells and CD19 B cells.

Sequencing was performed on PBMCs, taken before TCRalphabeta/CD19-depleted stem cell transplant. Every receptor here comes from a girl in the first two years of life with combined immunodeficiency, due to receive a stem cell transplant.

This chain connects TRBV7-9 to TRBJ2-7; either TRBD1 or TRBD2 may fit D (5 bases each). CDR1 and CDR2 from the germline V gene are SEHNR and FQNEAQ (reference sequence). The V gene lost 5 bases and the J gene lost 7 bases, with 24 bases spanning the gap. The CDR3 contains 16 residues. CDR3 residues: CASSQPTGQGSLEQYF. The CDR3 nucleotides read TGTGCCAGCAGCCAACCTACGGGGCAGGGTTCGCTTGAGCAGTACTTC. The variable domain in full, completed from reference TRBV7-9 and TRBJ2-7, reads DTGVSQNPRHKITKRGQNVTFRCDPISEHNRLYWYRQTLGQGPEFLTYFQNEAQLEKSRLLSDRFSAERPKGSFSTLEIQRTEQGDSAMYLCASSQPTGQGSLEQYFGPGTRLTVT.

This clonotype has at least ten counts. The rearrangement links TRBV6-2 or TRBV6-3 to TRBJ2-7; D remains unclear. CDR3 length: 16 amino acids. Germline V gene data show CDR1 as MNHEY and CDR2 as SVGEGT. V was trimmed by 2 bases and J by 2 bases, leaving 16 bases between them. CDR3 coding DNA: TGTGCCAGCAGTTACGACATCAACGCTGGGGCCTACGAGCAGTACTTC. This encodes CASSYDINAGAYEQYF.

This clonotype was seen at least ten times. The chain uses TRBV7-2 and TRBJ2-1, with 8 nucleotides matching TRBD1. Germline trimming cut 5 bases from V and 5 bases from J; bases unmatched to any gene: 8. The germline V gene has CDR1 SGHTA and CDR2 FQGNSA. The length of the CDR3 is 15 residues. CDR3 bases: TGTGCCAGCAGCACAGGACGGACAGGGAACAATGAGCAGTTCTTC. Protein product: CASSTGRTGNNEQFF.

The chain is built from TRBV25-1 and TRBJ2-6; 10 bases align to TRBD2. This CDR3 is built from 19 residues. With V trimmed by 4 bases and J by 2 bases, 11 bases remained unmatched. Germline V gene data show CDR1 as MGHDK and CDR2 as SYGVNS. CDR3 region: CASSGAGGRYSPGANVLTF. CDR3 DNA sequence: TGTGCCAGCAGTGGAGCGGGGGGGCGGTATTCTCCTGGGGCCAACGTCCTGACTTTC.

This clonotype turned up a few times. The chain joins TRBV11-1 to TRBJ2-2; D not certain. The CDR3 spans 21 residues. CDR1 and CDR2 (germline): SGHAT, FQDESV (reference sequence). Trimming left V 3 bases short and J 0 bases short, with 26 bases between. For the CDR3, the DNA is TGTGCCAGCAGCTTCTCCCCGACTCGTCTCCAACTAAGGTCGAACACCGGGGAGCTGTTTTTT. It specifies CASSFSPTRLQLRSNTGELFF.

This clonotype came up many times. The chain recombines TRBV6-2 or TRBV6-3 with TRBJ2-1; possible D gene TRBD2, 5 bases. The CDR3 spans 19 residues. The germline V gene has CDR1 MNHEY and CDR2 SVGEGT. The V end was cut by 6 bases, the J end by 0 bases, with 24 bases between. DNA for the CDR3: TGTGCCAGCAGGCACCCTAGGTTGGGGAGTTCCAGCTCCTACAATGAGCAGTTCTTC. Protein product: CASRHPRLGSSSSYNEQFF.

This clonotype was detected many times. The gene calls are TRBV14 and TRBJ2-1, with D possibly matching TRBD2 (6 bases). The CDR3 is 16 residues long. V was shortened by 1 base and J by 0 bases, with 10 bases between the two germline ends. Germline V CDR1 and CDR2: SGHDN, FVKESK. CDR3 loop: CASSQVDGSSYNEQFF. Written as DNA, the CDR3 is TGTGCCAGCAGCCAAGTGGACGGGAGCTCCTACAATGAGCAGTTCTTC.

This clonotype has more than one count but fewer than ten. This rearrangement joins TRBV7-2 to TRBJ2-1; 10 bases line up with TRBD2. Germline V CDR1 and CDR2: SGHTA, FQGNSA. The CDR3 length is 15 residues. The trim removed 7 bases at V and 9 bases at J, leaving 12 bases unmatched. CDR3 DNA sequence: TGTGCCAGCACCCGCCGGCTAGCGGGAGACGGTGAGCAGTTCTTC. This translates into CASTRRLAGDGEQFF.

This clonotype was recorded many times. The chain employs TRBV29-1 and TRBJ2-5; a weak D match, TRBD1 (5 bases). Trimming removed 5 bases from V and 5 bases from J, with 18 bases in between. CDR1 and CDR2 (germline): SQVTM, ANQGSEA. The CDR3 extends over 14 amino acids. The CDR3 loop is CSVCPQGIDETQYF. The CDR3 DNA reads TGCAGCGTTTGCCCCCAGGGAATCGATGAGACCCAGTACTTC.

The sample holds many counts of this clonotype. One junction end does not reproduce the germline sequence, and a read error may be involved. The chain carries TRBV7-7 and TRBJ1-1; D gene ambiguous. In germline, CDR1 is SSHAT, CDR2 FNYEAQ (reference sequence). This CDR3 is 13 amino acids long. As DNA, the CDR3 is TGTGCTAGCAGCTTACCCCCAGACACTGAAGCTTTCTTT. Its protein product is CASSLPPDTEAFF.

The table lists this clonotype with a few counts. The chain couples TRBV4-1 to TRBJ2-7; 7 bases fit TRBD1. V lost 5 bases and J lost 5; bases outside the gene matches: 6. Germline values: CDR1 MGHRA, CDR2 YSYEKL. The CDR3 length is 13 residues. The CDR3: CASSYRDSNEQYF. In nucleotides, the CDR3 is TGCGCCAGCAGCTACCGGGACAGTAACGAGCAGTACTTC.

This clonotype was found many times. The chain uses TRBV29-1 and TRBJ2-7; D could derive from TRBD1 or TRBD2 (6 bases each). V gave up 7 bases and J gave up 4 bases, with 23 bases separating them. Germline V lookup: CDR1 SQVTM, CDR2 ANQGSEA. The CDR3 spans 15 residues. The CDR3 DNA reads as TGCAGCGCAGCAGGACCTACAGGGACTCCTTACGAGCAGTACTTC. Protein product: CSAAGPTGTPYEQYF.

Ten or more counts support this clonotype. The chain combines TRBV29-1 with TRBJ2-3; 13 bases are shared with TRBD2. This CDR3 spans 15 amino acids. The ends lost 6 bases at V and 3 bases at J; junction bases unmatched: 6. Germline V lookup: CDR1 SQVTM, CDR2 ANQGSEA. The CDR3 DNA is TGCAGCGTACACACTAGCGGGGGGGCAACAGATACGCAGTATTTT. Encoded protein: CSVHTSGGATDTQYF.

In this sample, this clonotype turned up many times. The chain is built from TRBV7-9 and TRBJ2-3; D unclear. The germline CDR1 and CDR2 sequences are SEHNR and FQNEAQ (reference sequence). The CDR3 covers 12 residues. Between the trimmed V and J ends, which lost 9 bases and 3 bases, there was a span of 10 bases. The CDR3 spells CASAMGTDTQYF. The CDR3 nucleotides are TGTGCCAGTGCCATGGGGACAGATACGCAGTATTTT.